This T cell receptor beta chain comes out of a study of blood T cell repertoires in COVID-19. This clone showed up just once. Clones were sequenced by immunoSEQ multiplex PCR, and TCRdb holds only the in-frame ones, with some missing. The sample carries 500,000 to 600,000 clones, 85% to 90% recorded once. CDR3 length: 14 amino acids. Trimming left V 8 bases short and J 2 bases short, with 13 bases between. Germline CDR1 reads MGHDK; CDR2 reads SYGVNS. The chain combines TRBV25-1 with TRBJ1-3, with D perhaps TRBD1 (6 bases). This receptor was obtained from a woman in her forties or fifties with COVID-19, enrolled during active disease. Sequences were obtained from peripheral blood. For the CDR3, the DNA is TGTGCCAGCTCCGAGCGGACAGCTGGAAACACCATATATTTT. It codes for CASSERTAGNTIYF.